Listed here are 5 T cell receptor beta chains from one sample, sequenced in a study of beta chain features in type 1 diabetes. Notes on the study in general: Moderately but significantly shorter TCRB CDR3s were found in Type 1 diabetes patients in all four CD4+ subsets.

Expressed TCRB transcripts got sequenced, as all isolated RNA was reverse transcribed. Here immunoSEQ multiplex PCR was the method, and the copy in TCRdb shows in-frame clones only, minus some. The table records about 53,000 clones, 50% to 75% of them present only once. These TCRs' antigens remain unknown. Specimen: stem cell memory CD4+ T cells from blood. These receptors originate from a woman aged 30 to 39 with type 1 diabetes.

V gene TRBV5-1 combines with J gene TRBJ2-5, with 10 bases matching TRBD2. This CDR3 spans 16 amino acids. Germline CDR1 SGHRS, CDR2 YFSETQ. V lost 0 bases and J lost 5; bases outside the gene matches: 7. This chain's CDR3 is CASSLEPSGSGETQYF. The CDR3 DNA reads as TGCGCCAGCAGCTTGGAACCTAGCGGGAGTGGGGAGACCCAGTACTTC.

The chain links TRBV4-1 to TRBJ1-1, with D unresolved. The V end was cut by 2 bases, the J end by 3 bases, with 10 bases between. CDR1 is MGHRA, CDR2 YSYEKL, per germline. The CDR3 extends over 14 amino acids. This CDR3 reads CASSQTRVYTEAFF. Written as DNA, the CDR3 is TGCGCCAGCAGCCAAACTAGGGTCTACACTGAAGCTTTCTTT.

The rearrangement uses TRBV13 and TRBJ1-1; 11 bases line up with TRBD1. J lost 4 bases, V lost 3 bases, and 16 bases had no gene match. CDR3 size: 19 residues. Germline CDR1 and CDR2: PRHDT and FYEKMQ (reference sequence). CDR3 amino acids: CASSLNRGGQGVGGTEAFF. The CDR3 nucleotides are TGTGCCAGCAGCTTGAACCGGGGGGGACAGGGGGTTGGGGGCACTGAAGCTTTCTTT.

This clone was counted once. The V gene is TRBV19, the J gene TRBJ2-3; D may be TRBD2 (6 bases). Trimming cost V 6 bases and J 0 bases, with 16 bases left between them. Germline loops: CDR1 LNHDA, CDR2 SQIVND (reference sequence). The CDR3 sequence is 16 residues long. In nucleotides, the CDR3 is TGTGCCAGTAGGGCTAGTCTAGCGCCTAGCACAGATACGCAGTATTTT. Translation gives CASRASLAPSTDTQYF.

This clone was observed a few times. The rearrangement uses TRBV4-2 and TRBJ2-7; tentative D call: TRBD2 (6 bases). This CDR3 has 16 residues. Trimming shortened V by 4 bases and J by 0 bases, and 16 bases separated the two germline ends. Per the germline V gene, CDR1 is LGHNA and CDR2 is YNFKEQ. CDR3 region: CASSLGTGTSSYEQYF. The CDR3 nucleotides are TGTGCCAGCAGCCTCGGAACCGGGACTTCCTCCTACGAGCAGTACTTC.